The 14 T cell receptor beta chains reported below all come from one sample, sequenced in a study of blood T cell repertoires in COVID-19. Profiled with immunoSEQ multiplex PCR; TCRdb holds only in-frame clones, not every one. The table has approximately 220,000 clones, around four fifths seen once. Sequenced: peripheral blood. The source of these receptors is a woman aged 50 to 60 with acute or convalescent COVID-19.

V and J are TRBV7-2 and TRBJ1-6, with 10 bases matching TRBD1. V lost 4 bases and J lost 14; bases outside the gene matches: 23. Per the germline V gene, CDR1 is SGHTA and CDR2 is FQGNSA. This CDR3 is 19 amino acids long. The CDR3 region has the DNA TGTGCCAGCAGCTCCTACGGGACAGGGGTAACCCCATCTGAGGGGGCCCTCCACTTT. Translation: CASSSYGTGVTPSEGALHF.

The chain uses TRBV5-4 and TRBJ1-1, with D perhaps TRBD1 (6 bases). The germline V gene has CDR1 SGHNT and CDR2 YYREEE (reference sequence). Trimming shortened V by 1 base and J by 1 base, and 11 bases separated the two germline ends. The CDR3 length is 15 residues. The DNA of the CDR3 is TGTGCCAGCAGCTTGACCCTACAGGGGAACACTGAAGCTTTCTTT. The encoded protein is CASSLTLQGNTEAFF.

The DNA of the CDR3 is TGTGCCAGCTCACCTTCTGCGGGACCTAGCACAGATACGCAGTATTTT. Its translation: CASSPSAGPSTDTQYF. The rearrangement uses TRBV18 and TRBJ2-3; TRBD2 is a possible D gene (6 bases). This CDR3 is built from 16 residues. Per germline, CDR1 KGHSH and CDR2 LQKENI. V was cut by 3 bases and J by 0 bases, with 13 bases left in between.

The chain combines TRBV10-2 with TRBJ2-5; no reliable D call. CDR3 length: 15 amino acids. Germline CDR1 is WSHSY and CDR2 is SAAADI. Trimming shortened V by 0 bases and J by 7 bases, and 15 bases separated the two germline ends. The CDR3, as DNA: TGCGCCAGCAGTGAGTCTAAGTGGGCAATGGGGACCCAGTACTTC. As protein: CASSESKWAMGTQYF.

V usage is TRBV19 and J usage is TRBJ1-6; TRBD1 is a possible D gene (6 bases). The germline CDR1 and CDR2 sequences are LNHDA and SQIVND (reference sequence). Trimming left V 5 bases short and J 3 bases short, with 17 bases between. The CDR3 totals 17 residues. The CDR3 DNA sequence: TGTGCCAGTAGTCTACAGGGTTCCCTTCACTATAATTCACCCCTCCACTTT. Residues: CASSLQGSLHYNSPLHF.

This clone was seen a handful of times. The chain employs TRBV5-4 and TRBJ2-1, with D unclear. The germline V gene encodes CDR1 SGHNT and CDR2 YYREEE (reference sequence). Deletions cut 4 bases from V and 2 bases from J, with 13 bases between. The CDR3 totals 15 residues. The CDR3 nucleotides read TGTGCCAGCAGCCTCAGTCCCAACACCTACAATGAGCAGTTCTTC. Its translation: CASSLSPNTYNEQFF. The entire variable domain, with the rest obtained from reference TRBV5-4 and TRBJ2-1, is as follows: ETGVTQSPTHLIKTRGQQVTLRCSSQSGHNTVSWYQQALGQGPQFIFQYYREEENGRGNFPPRFSGLQFPNYSSELNVNALELDDSALYLCASSLSPNTYNEQFFGPGTRLTVL.

This clone was seen more than once but under ten times. Here the CDR3 reads CATETGFSGANVLTF. CDR3 DNA: TGTGCCACCGAGACGGGGTTTTCTGGGGCCAACGTCCTGACTTTC. V gene TRBV28 combines with J gene TRBJ2-6, with a weak D call TRBD2 (5 bases). Per germline, CDR1 MDHEN and CDR2 SYDVKM. This CDR3 is built from 15 residues. V was trimmed by 10 bases and J by 1 base, leaving 14 bases between them.

The CDR3 protein is CASSQSKGTGANVLTF. CDR3 nucleotides: TGTGCCAGCAGCCAATCCAAGGGGACAGGGGCCAACGTCCTGACTTTC. The chain couples TRBV3-1 (or the pseudogene TRBV3-2) to TRBJ2-6; D possibly corresponds to TRBD1 (6 bases). The CDR3 is 16 amino acids. V gave up 2 bases and J gave up 4 bases, with 12 bases separating them. Germline CDR1 is LGHDT and CDR2 is YNNKEL (reference sequence).

DNA of the CDR3: TGTGCCAGCAGTATCAGGTCAGGGGAAAAACTGTTTTTT. Translating it yields CASSIRSGEKLFF. V usage is TRBV27 and J usage is TRBJ1-4; TRBD1 is a possible D gene (5 bases). The CDR3 is 13 amino acids. Trimming removed 5 bases from V and 8 bases from J, with 12 bases in between. Germline V gene data show CDR1 as MNHEY and CDR2 as SMNVEV (reference sequence). The full variable domain, in which reference TRBV27 and TRBJ1-4 provide the parts outside the CDR3, is EAQVTQNPRYLITVTGKKLTVTCSQNMNHEYMSWYRQDPGLGLRQIYYSMNVEVTDKGDVPEGYKVSRKEKRNFPLILESPSPNQTSLYFCASSIRSGEKLFFGSGTQLSVL.

V gene TRBV6-1 combines with J gene TRBJ2-1; TRBD2 agrees at 10 bases. This CDR3 has 18 residues. V lost 2 bases and J lost 7; bases outside the gene matches: 14. Germline CDR1 is MNHNS and CDR2 is SASEGT. DNA for the CDR3: TGTGCCAGCAGTGAATTGGAGGGGATGCTAGCGGGAGTAAATGAGCAGTTCTTC. Translating gives CASSELEGMLAGVNEQFF.

The CDR3 is CASAGQGTQPQHF. CDR3 nucleotide sequence: TGTGCCAGCGCGGGACAGGGAACTCAGCCCCAGCATTTT. J is TRBJ1-5 and V is TRBV6-5, with TRBD1 matching 9 bases. The CDR3 is 13 amino acids. The V gene end was trimmed by 8 bases and the J gene end by 6 bases; junction bases not matched to a gene: 5. Per the germline V gene, CDR1 is MNHEY and CDR2 is SVGAGI.

This chain joins TRBV19 and TRBJ1-5; D is unclear. Germline V gene data show CDR1 as LNHDA and CDR2 as SQIVND (reference sequence). The CDR3 has 17 residues. The V end was cut by 7 bases, the J end by 0 bases, with 19 bases between. In DNA form, the CDR3 reads TGTGCCAGTACGGTGACGGACTCGTACTTTAGCAATCAGCCCCAGCATTTT. Protein sequence: CASTVTDSYFSNQPQHF.

The rearrangement joins TRBV2 to TRBJ2-7; 7 nucleotides line up with TRBD2. Germline CDR1 is SNHLY and CDR2 is FYNNEI. CDR3 size: 13 residues. The V segment lost 10 bases and the J segment 3 bases; nucleotides outside the gene matches: 9. The CDR3 here is CAIAPGLRYEQYF. The CDR3 coding sequence is TGTGCCATCGCACCGGGACTACGCTACGAGCAGTACTTC.

About this clone itself: At one end the junction does not follow the germline gene, possibly because of a read error. The V and J genes are TRBV28 and TRBJ2-5; the D gene is possibly TRBD2 (5 bases). Germline V gene data show CDR1 as MDHEN and CDR2 as SYDVKM. This CDR3 is 12 amino acids long. The CDR3 region is CASSFSDWNKDF. The CDR3, as DNA: TGTGCCAGCAGCTTCTCGGACTGGAACAAGGACTTC.